The 4 T cell receptor beta chains below all came from one sample that was sequenced in a study of T cells in Graves' hyperthyroidism and ophthalmopathy. Amplified TCR beta CDR3 regions derived from RNA transcripts. With the HTBI primer set, the TCR CDR3 went through a first round of RT-PCR. A single record per CDR3 protein comes from TCRdb applying MiXCR to the multiplex PCR reads. The sample holds hundreds of thousands of distinct CDR3 sequences, 15% to 17% seen once. Specimen: blood. All receptors come from a woman between 18 and 29 years old with Graves' hyperthyroidism.

The chain links TRBV20-1 to TRBJ1-5; maybe TRBD1 (5 bases). Trimming pared 0 bases from V and 6 bases from J, leaving 15 bases between. This CDR3 region has 15 residues. Germline CDR1 DFQATT, CDR2 SNEGSKA (reference sequence). The CDR3 is CSARESWQGSQPQHF. CDR3 bases: TGCAGTGCTAGAGAAAGTTGGCAGGGTTCTCAGCCCCAGCATTTT.

This chain links TRBV7-9 with TRBJ2-7; D remains ambiguous. This CDR3 spans 14 amino acids. V was trimmed by 6 bases and J by 6 bases, leaving 18 bases between them. Germline lookup yields CDR1 SEHNR and CDR2 FQNEAQ (reference sequence). The CDR3 sequence: CASRPDQIPGEQYF. The CDR3 bases are TGTGCCAGCAGACCGGACCAAATACCGGGCGAGCAGTACTTC.

This clonotype came up many times. This sequence joins TRBV11-2 and TRBJ1-1; D uncertain. Germline CDR1 and CDR2: SGHAT and FQNNGV. V was clipped by 2 bases and J by 2 bases, with 27 bases between them. This CDR3 spans 20 amino acids. CDR3 sequence reads: CASSLRSSLSSVFINTEAFF. In nucleotides, the CDR3 is TGTGCCAGCAGCTTAAGGTCGTCGCTGAGTTCCGTCTTTATTAACACTGAAGCTTTCTTT.

This clonotype was counted at least ten times. The V call is TRBV4-1, the J call TRBJ2-5, with TRBD2 identical over 10 bases. Trimming took 5 bases from V and 5 from J; bases not matched to a gene: 11. Germline CDR1 is MGHRA and CDR2 is YSYEKL. There are 16 residues in the CDR3. This CDR3 is CASSTTIAGGSETQYF. The CDR3 DNA reads TGCGCCAGCAGCACAACAATAGCGGGAGGATCGGAGACCCAGTACTTC.